The sequence of this T cell receptor (beta chain) was determined in a study of technical replicates of blood from several donors. The CDR3 length is 15 residues. V gave up 6 bases and J gave up 1 base; unmatched junction bases: 3. Germline V CDR1 and CDR2: SNHLY, FYNNEI. Sequenced by immunoSEQ multiplex PCR; TCRdb stores in-frame clones only, minus some. The table shows about 49,000 clones, with around nine tenths occurring only once. This TCR was recovered from a human donor in good health. Some clones in this sample may be carry-over from other donors' samples. The sample was PBMCs. This chain joins TRBV2 and TRBJ2-2; 9 nucleotides match TRBD1. Here the CDR3 reads CASSGTGRNTGELFF. The CDR3 DNA reads as TGTGCCAGCAGCGGGACAGGGCGGAACACCGGGGAGCTGTTTTTT.